This note documents a single T cell receptor (beta chain) sequence. The antigen remains undetermined. Trimming took 0 bases from V and 4 from J, leaving 6 bases between them. Germline V CDR1 and CDR2: LGHNA, YNFKEQ. The CDR3 is 13 residues long. This record belongs to a study of response to subunit inactivated influenza vaccine. TCRdb used MiXCR to reprocess the RT-PCR reads, holding one entry per CDR3 protein. This sample carries under 800,000 distinct CDR3 sequences, about 15% of them seen once, and the ten largest clones take less than 7%. Study observations and caveats: Authors proposed each seasonal influenza vaccination draws in few new T cells.

The rearrangement joins TRBV4-2 to TRBJ2-5; D unclear. The TCR was taken from a man between 45 and 60 years old who received an inactivated influenza vaccine. The specimen was PBMCs from blood, collected around 14 days before vaccination. The CDR3 is CASSQDSAETQYF. The CDR3 DNA is TGTGCCAGCAGCCAAGACTCAGCAGAGACCCAGTACTTC.